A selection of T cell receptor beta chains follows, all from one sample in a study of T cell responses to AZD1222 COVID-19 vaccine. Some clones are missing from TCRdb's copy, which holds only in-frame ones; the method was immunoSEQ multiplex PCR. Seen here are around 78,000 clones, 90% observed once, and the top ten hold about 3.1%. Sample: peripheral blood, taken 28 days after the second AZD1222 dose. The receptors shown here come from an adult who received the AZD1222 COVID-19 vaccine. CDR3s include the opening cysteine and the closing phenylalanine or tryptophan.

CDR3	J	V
CASSSGQQNTEAFF	TRBJ1-1	TRBV7-3
CSVEGGGTEAFF	TRBJ1-1	TRBV29-1
CAWSRTGGPNTEAFF	TRBJ1-1	TRBV30
CASTPSGTSYNEQFF	TRBJ2-1	TRBV7-2
CASSELDGYTF	TRBJ1-2	TRBV2
CASSPQGAGRTDTQYF	TRBJ2-3	TRBV7-9
CAWSRGRGYEQYF	TRBJ2-7	TRBV30
CASSPEWDGNYGYTF	TRBJ1-2	TRBV5-1
CASSLDRGGNQPQHF	TRBJ1-5	TRBV28
CASSLRQGGNQPQHF	TRBJ1-5	TRBV7-2
CASRHPGLAGDEQYF	TRBJ2-7	TRBV7-3
CAWSGRDYGYTF	TRBJ1-2	TRBV30
CASRDSGLEQYF	TRBJ2-7	TRBV12-3/TRBV12-4
CASRRGTSGTPDTQYF	TRBJ2-3	TRBV5-4
CASSHPLGQGNEKLFF	TRBJ1-4	TRBV7-9
CASSWTDRGLAPNQPQHF	TRBJ1-5	TRBV5-5
CASSPQGGNQPQHF	TRBJ1-5	TRBV18
CASSNPGVSSPLHF	TRBJ1-6	TRBV28
CASSRSMASYNEQFF	TRBJ2-1	TRBV4-3
CASSPSSQWNSPLHF	TRBJ1-6	TRBV7-8
CASSPLDRGNYGYTF	TRBJ1-2	TRBV3-1/TRBV3-2
CASSLLGGLSYEQYF	TRBJ2-7	TRBV5-5